This entry features one T cell receptor (beta chain) sequence. Its antigen is currently unknown. Ophthalmopathy cases scored 3 or more on the Clinical Activity Score and 4 or more on NOSPECS grade, with duration below 3 months. Fresh peripheral blood, about 9.6 ml, yielded the PBMCs. The record originates from a study of T cells in Graves' hyperthyroidism and ophthalmopathy. Broader study findings: A median about 6 months before onset, the model predicted ophthalmopathy. Most clonotypes expanded in thyroid above 0.001 were likewise present in blood.

TCR beta CDR3 regions were amplified from RNA transcripts. HTBI primers drove first-round RT-PCR of the TCR CDR3. MiXCR was run by TCRdb on the multiplex PCR reads, yielding one entry per CDR3 protein. The table records 250,000 to 350,000 distinct CDR3 sequences, approximately 20% of them present only once. V was cut by 6 bases and J by 4 bases, with 13 bases left in between. Germline V gene sequence: CDR1 LNHDA, CDR2 SQIVND (reference sequence). The CDR3 extends over 14 amino acids. The chain has TRBV19 and TRBJ1-5; D unresolved. Sequenced sample: blood. This receptor was taken from a man aged 25-40 years with Graves' ophthalmopathy. As DNA, the CDR3 is TGTGCCAGTAGCACATGGGAGGAAAATCAGCCCCAGCATTTT. It codes for CASSTWEENQPQHF. The complete variable domain, with remaining parts taken from reference TRBV19 and TRBJ1-5, reads DGGITQSPKYLFRKEGQNVTLSCEQNLNHDAMYWYRQDPGQGLRLIYYSQIVNDFQKGDIAEGYSVSREKKESFPLTVTSAQKNPTAFYLCASSTWEENQPQHFGDGTRLSIL.